Below, one T cell receptor (beta chain) is given with its context. The antigen is undetermined. These data are taken from a study of radiation and T cells in renal cell carcinoma. The protocol was immunoSEQ multiplex PCR, while the TCRdb copy is restricted to in-frame clones and leaves out a portion. This sample has 70,000 to 90,000 clones, with just over 85% found just once. CDR3 length: 16 amino acids. Deletions cut 5 bases from V and 0 bases from J, with 14 bases between. The germline V gene encodes CDR1 LNHDA and CDR2 SQIVND (reference sequence). The study's findings and limits: In blood, top tumor clones expanded by 2 weeks, shrinking by 4. No pretreatment tumor biopsies were available for baseline clonotypes.

Time point described: blood 2 weeks post-SBRT. The sample's treatment: 15 Gy SBRT to primary tumor, nephrectomy 4 weeks later. Radiation-treated patients gave blood at baseline, week 2 and week 4. Sample: blood, taken from a patient whose treatment included radiotherapy and nephrectomy. This clonotype originated in a woman aged 45-59 years with renal cell carcinoma. This rearrangement joins TRBV19 to TRBJ1-3, with D unresolved. The CDR3 here is CASSSTGPYSGNTIYF. CDR3 in DNA: TGTGCCAGTAGTTCGACCGGGCCTTACTCTGGAAACACCATATATTTT.